The rows below give T cell receptor beta chains drawn from one sample of a study of T cell changes during pregnancy in multiple sclerosis. The data were produced by immunoSEQ multiplex PCR, yet TCRdb's version contains in-frame clones alone and is incomplete. This table holds about 79,000 clones, 90% to 95% found once. Material: CD4+ T cells from peripheral blood mononuclear cells, obtained in the second trimester of pregnancy. The receptors stem from a female donor with multiple sclerosis, enrolled in a pregnancy study. Each CDR3 is given with its conserved first and last residue. A D gene is named only where the DNA matches it firmly. Clone size appears in some rows only: once, few, many, or a class for an expanded clone.

>TRBJ2-7|15|TRBV6-5|.|.
TGTGCCAGCAGTTACTCTGCAGGGTCGGTCCACGAGCAGTACTTC
CASSYSAGSVHEQYF
>TRBJ2-1|12|TRBV10-1|.|.
TGCGCCAGCAAGAAACTAGACTCTGAGCAGTTCTTC
CASKKLDSEQFF
>TRBJ2-3|14|TRBV28|.|.
TGTGCCAGCAGGATGACACACGTCACAGATACGCAGTATTTT
CASRMTHVTDTQYF
>TRBJ2-1|11|TRBV30|.|.
TGTGCCTGGAGTGTGGGGGGTGAGCAGTTCTTC
CAWSVGGEQFF
>TRBJ2-5|12|TRBV2|.|.
TGTGCCAGCAGTGGGGCTCAAGAGACCCAGTACTTC
CASSGAQETQYF
>TRBJ2-1|15|TRBV7-9|TRBD2|.
TGTGCCAGCAGCCACCTGACTAGCGGGAGATATGAGCAGTTCTTC
CASSHLTSGRYEQFF
>TRBJ2-3|16|TRBV5-4|TRBD2|.
TGTGCCAGCAGCAAAGCTAGCGGGGGGGGTACAGATACGCAGTATTTT
CASSKASGGGTDTQYF
>TRBJ2-1|16|TRBV9|TRBD1|.
TGTGCCAGCAGTCCTTCGGGACAGGGTCCCTACAATGAGCAGTTCTTC
CASSPSGQGPYNEQFF
>TRBJ1-3|14|TRBV5-1|TRBD1|.
TGCGCCAGCCGCGGACAGGCGCTTGGAAACACCATATATTTT
CASRGQALGNTIYF
>TRBJ2-3|14|TRBV7-2|TRBD2|.
TGTGCCAGCAGCCTGCTAGCGGGGTCATATACGCAGTATTTT
CASSLLAGSYTQYF
>TRBJ1-4|16|TRBV7-9|.|.
TGTGCCAGCAGTGTTATGGGGGGGGGCTTGGATGAAAAACTGTTTTTT
CASSVMGGGLDEKLFF
>TRBJ2-3|19|TRBV4-3|.|once
TGCGCCAGCAGCCAAGATTGGGGAGGACGGGGAATGAACACAGATACGCAGTATTTT
CASSQDWGGRGMNTDTQYF
>TRBJ1-2|20|TRBV21-1|.|.
TGTGCCAGCAGCAAAGCTCGGGACAGGGCGTTCAATACACTATTCTATGGCTACACCTTC
CASSKARDRAFNTLFYGYTF
>TRBJ2-3|12|TRBV5-4|.|.
TGTGCCAGCAGCCCCATCGGAGATACGCAGTATTTT
CASSPIGDTQYF
>TRBJ1-3|15|TRBV7-9|TRBD1|.
TGTGCCAGCAGCTTCCCGACAGGGGCCGAAAACACCATATATTTT
CASSFPTGAENTIYF
>TRBJ2-5|15|TRBV25-1|TRBD1|.
TGTGCCAGCAGCGGCAAGGGACAGGGACAAGAGACCCAGTACTTC
CASSGKGQGQETQYF
>TRBJ1-2|13|TRBV7-2|.|.
TGTGCCAGCAGCTTACCAGGGAACTATGGCTACACCTTC
CASSLPGNYGYTF
>TRBJ1-5|17|TRBV4-2|TRBD1|.
TGTGCCAGCAGCCAAGGGGACAGGACAACGAGCAATCAGCCCCAGCATTTT
CASSQGDRTTSNQPQHF
>TRBJ1-2|13|TRBV5-1|TRBD1|.
TGCGCCAGTGAAGGACAGGGGGATGCCGGCTACACCTTC
CASEGQGDAGYTF
>TRBJ1-1|12|TRBV5-5|.|.
TGTGCCAGCACACAGCAGGGCACTGAAGCTTTCTTT
CASTQQGTEAFF
>TRBJ1-5|15|TRBV27|.|few
TGTGCCAGCAGTGCGCACTCCGGAGGGTATCAGCCCCAGCATTTT
CASSAHSGGYQPQHF
>TRBJ1-6|12|TRBV25-1|.|.
TGTGCCAGCAGTGACAGGGGATCACCCCTCCACTTT
CASSDRGSPLHF
>TRBJ2-1|15|TRBV9|TRBD2|.
TGTGCCAGCAGGTCTCCTGGACTAGCATCGAATGAGCAGTTCTTC
CASRSPGLASNEQFF
>TRBJ2-1|14|TRBV28|.|.
TGTGCCAGCAGTTTGACAGGTGCCTACAATGAGCAGTTCTTC
CASSLTGAYNEQFF
>TRBJ1-2|13|TRBV10-3|.|.
TGTGCCACCGAAGGACAGATTAACTATGGCTACACCTTC
CATEGQINYGYTF
>TRBJ2-2|19|TRBV9|TRBD2|.
TGTGCCAGCAGCGTATACGCTAGCGGGGGGCCTACGGCCTCCGGGGAGCTGTTTTTT
CASSVYASGGPTASGELFF
>TRBJ2-7|12|TRBV2|TRBD1|.
TGTGCCAGCGGGGGACAGGGCTACGAGCAGTACTTC
CASGGQGYEQYF
>TRBJ1-1|15|TRBV2|TRBD1|once
TGTGCCAGCAGCCGGGACAGAACCATGAACACTGAAGCTTTCTTT
CASSRDRTMNTEAFF
>TRBJ2-2|15|TRBV6-6|.|.
TGTGCCAGCAGGGAAGGGGCCCTTTCGGCCGGGGAGCTGTTTTTT
CASREGALSAGELFF
>TRBJ1-1|13|TRBV9|.|.
TGTGCCAGCAGCCCCCTGGGAGGCGTTGAAGCTTTCTTT
CASSPLGGVEAFF
>TRBJ2-6|17|TRBV28|TRBD1|.
TGTGCCAGCAGTTTAGACAGGGGGGGCTCTGGGGCCAACGTCCTGACTTTC
CASSLDRGGSGANVLTF
>TRBJ2-3|17|TRBV18|.|few
TGTGCCAGCTCACCACATCGTCCGGGGAGTCGAATAGATACGCAGTATTTT
CASSPHRPGSRIDTQYF
>TRBJ2-2|15|TRBV11-3|.|.
TGTGCCAGCAGCTTAGGACTATCGAACACCGGGGAGCTGTTTTTT
CASSLGLSNTGELFF
>TRBJ1-5|15|TRBV2|TRBD1|.
TGTGCCAGTTCGGGGGACAGTCTTAGCAATCAGCCCCAGCATTTT
CASSGDSLSNQPQHF